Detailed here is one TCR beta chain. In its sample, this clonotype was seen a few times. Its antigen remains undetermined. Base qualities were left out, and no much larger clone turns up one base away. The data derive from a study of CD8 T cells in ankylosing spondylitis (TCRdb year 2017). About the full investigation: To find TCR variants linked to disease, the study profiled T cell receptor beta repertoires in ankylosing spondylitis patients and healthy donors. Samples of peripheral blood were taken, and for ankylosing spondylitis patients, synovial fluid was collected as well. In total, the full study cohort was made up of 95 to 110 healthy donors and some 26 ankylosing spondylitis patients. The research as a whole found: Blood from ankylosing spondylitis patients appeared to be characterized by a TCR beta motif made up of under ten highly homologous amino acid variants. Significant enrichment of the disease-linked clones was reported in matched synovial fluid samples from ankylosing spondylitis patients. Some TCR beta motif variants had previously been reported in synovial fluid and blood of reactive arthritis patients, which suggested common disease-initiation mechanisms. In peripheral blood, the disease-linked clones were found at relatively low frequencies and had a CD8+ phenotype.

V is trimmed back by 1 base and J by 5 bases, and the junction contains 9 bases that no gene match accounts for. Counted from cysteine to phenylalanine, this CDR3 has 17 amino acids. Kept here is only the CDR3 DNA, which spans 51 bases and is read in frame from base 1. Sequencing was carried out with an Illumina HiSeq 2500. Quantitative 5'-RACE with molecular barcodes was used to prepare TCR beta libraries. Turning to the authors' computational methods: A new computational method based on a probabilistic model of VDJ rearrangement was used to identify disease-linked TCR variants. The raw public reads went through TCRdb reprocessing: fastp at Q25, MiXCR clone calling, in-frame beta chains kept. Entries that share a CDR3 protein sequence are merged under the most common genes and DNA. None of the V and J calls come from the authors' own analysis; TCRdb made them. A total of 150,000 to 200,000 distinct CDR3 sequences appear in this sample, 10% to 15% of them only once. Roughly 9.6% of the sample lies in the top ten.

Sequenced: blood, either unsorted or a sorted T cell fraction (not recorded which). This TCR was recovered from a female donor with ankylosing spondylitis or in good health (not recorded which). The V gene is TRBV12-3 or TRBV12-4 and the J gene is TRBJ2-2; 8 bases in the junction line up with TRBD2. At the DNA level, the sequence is TGTGCCAGCAGTTTAGGTATAGGGGGACTAGGGACCGGGGAGCTGTTTTTT. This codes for CASSLGIGGLGTGELFF.